This T cell receptor (beta chain) was recovered during a study of cytomegalovirus exposure and HLA in healthy donors. Study findings and constraints: Both high specificity and high sensitivity reportedly marked the classifier's diagnosis of cytomegalovirus status. Researchers reported in a later analysis that common viral pathogens appeared linked to several top clusters. TCR beta sequences reportedly predicted most subjects' HLA-A and HLA-B alleles accurately.

This clone was seen more than once but under ten times. Its antigen remains unknown. Researchers ran the PCR with 60 Vbeta and 13 Jbeta primers. Method: immunoSEQ multiplex PCR; TCRdb's copy keeps in-frame clones and lacks some. Of fewer than 200,000 clones detected, 60% to 80% appear once; the ten largest clones hold 6.3%. Samples came from healthy bone marrow donors. V dropped 7 bases and J dropped 0 bases, with 14 bases sitting between them. Germline CDR1 SGHNT, CDR2 YENEEA. The CDR3 is made up of 15 amino acids. The sequencing sample was made of PBMCs. The TCR was taken from a man in his forties or fifties in good health and CMV-seropositive. This rearrangement joins TRBV11-3 to TRBJ2-3; D perhaps matches TRBD1 (7 bases). The CDR3 DNA reads as TGTGCCAGCAACCAGGGGGGAACTAGCACAGATACGCAGTATTTT. This gives the protein CASNQGGTSTDTQYF.